This T cell receptor beta chain was sequenced during a study of OX40 agonist ivuxolimab in advanced cancers. Sequencing was performed with immunoSEQ multiplex PCR; in TCRdb, only in-frame clones are kept and a portion is missing. Seen here are approximately 35,000 clones, 88% observed once, and the top ten hold roughly 3.9%. This clone was recorded only once. The junction differs from germline at one of its ends, possibly a read error. This CDR3 is 15 amino acids long. Germline V CDR1 and CDR2: MNHNY, SVGAGI (reference sequence). Sequencing was performed on CD4+ or CD8+ T cells sorted from blood, taken in a trial of the OX40 agonist ivuxolimab. This TCR came from an adult with an advanced solid tumor such as melanoma, head and neck, liver or kidney cancer. The V call is TRBV6-6, the J call TRBJ2-3, with D maybe TRBD2 (6 bases). CDR3 sequence: CASSYSSGGTYTQYF. DNA of the CDR3: TGTGCCAGCAGTTACTCTAGCGGCGGCACATATACGCAGTATTTT.